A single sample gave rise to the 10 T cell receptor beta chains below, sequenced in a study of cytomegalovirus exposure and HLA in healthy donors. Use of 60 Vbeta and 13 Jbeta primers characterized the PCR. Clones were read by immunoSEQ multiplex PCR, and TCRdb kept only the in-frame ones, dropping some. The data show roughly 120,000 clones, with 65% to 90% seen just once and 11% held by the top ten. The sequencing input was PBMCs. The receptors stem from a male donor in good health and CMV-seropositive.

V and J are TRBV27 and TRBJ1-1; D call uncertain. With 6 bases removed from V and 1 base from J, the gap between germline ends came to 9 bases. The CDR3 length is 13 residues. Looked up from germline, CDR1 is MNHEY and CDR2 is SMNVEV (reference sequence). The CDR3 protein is CASRGSGNTEAFF. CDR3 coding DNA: TGTGCCAGCAGGGGGAGTGGGAACACTGAAGCTTTCTTT.

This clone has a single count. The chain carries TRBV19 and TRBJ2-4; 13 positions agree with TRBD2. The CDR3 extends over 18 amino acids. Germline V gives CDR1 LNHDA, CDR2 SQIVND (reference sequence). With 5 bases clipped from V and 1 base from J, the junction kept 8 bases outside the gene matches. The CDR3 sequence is CASSPGLAGFRAKNIQYF. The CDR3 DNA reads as TGTGCCAGTAGTCCGGGACTAGCGGGATTTCGGGCCAAAAACATTCAGTACTTC.

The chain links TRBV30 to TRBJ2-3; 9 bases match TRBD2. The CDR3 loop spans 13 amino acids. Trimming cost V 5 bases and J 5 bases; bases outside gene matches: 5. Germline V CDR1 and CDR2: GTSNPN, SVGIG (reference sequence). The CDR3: CAWGSGRGDTQYF. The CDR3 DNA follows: TGTGCCTGGGGTAGCGGGAGAGGAGATACGCAGTATTTT.

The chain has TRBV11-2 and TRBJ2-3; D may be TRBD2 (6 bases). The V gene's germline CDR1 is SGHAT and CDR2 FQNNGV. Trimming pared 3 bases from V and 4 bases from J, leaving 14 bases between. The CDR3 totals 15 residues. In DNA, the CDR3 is TGTGCCAGCAGCTTCCGCGGGGCAGGAGCAGATACGCAGTATTTT. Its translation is CASSFRGAGADTQYF.

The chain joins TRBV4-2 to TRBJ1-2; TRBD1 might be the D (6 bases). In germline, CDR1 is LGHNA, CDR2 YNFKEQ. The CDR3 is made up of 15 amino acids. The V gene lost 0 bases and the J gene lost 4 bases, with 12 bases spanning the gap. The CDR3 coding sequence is TGTGCCAGCAGCCAAGATTGGGGGCGCTTCTATGGCTACACCTTC. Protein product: CASSQDWGRFYGYTF.

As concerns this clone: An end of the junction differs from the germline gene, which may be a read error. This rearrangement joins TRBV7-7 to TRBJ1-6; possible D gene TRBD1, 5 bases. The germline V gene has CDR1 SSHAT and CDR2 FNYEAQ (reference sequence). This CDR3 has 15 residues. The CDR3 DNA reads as TGTGCTAGCAGCTCACCTCAGGGCAATAATTCACCCCTCCACTTT. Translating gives CASSSPQGNNSPLHF. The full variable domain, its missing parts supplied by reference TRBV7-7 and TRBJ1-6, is GAGVSQSPRYKVTKRGQDVTLRCDPISSHATLYWYQQALGQGPEFLTYFNYEAQPDKSGLPSDRFSAERPEGSISTLTIQRTEQRDSAMYRCASSSPQGNNSPLHFGNGTRLTVT.

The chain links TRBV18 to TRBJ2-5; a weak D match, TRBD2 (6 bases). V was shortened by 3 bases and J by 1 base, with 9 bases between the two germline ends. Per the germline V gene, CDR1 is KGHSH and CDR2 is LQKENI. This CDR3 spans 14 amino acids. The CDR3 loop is CASSPGTRQETQYF. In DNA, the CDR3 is TGTGCCAGCTCACCTGGGACTCGCCAAGAGACCCAGTACTTC.

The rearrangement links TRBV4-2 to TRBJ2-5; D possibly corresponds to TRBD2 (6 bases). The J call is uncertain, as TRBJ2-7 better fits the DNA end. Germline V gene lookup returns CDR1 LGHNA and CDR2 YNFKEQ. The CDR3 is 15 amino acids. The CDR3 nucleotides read TGTGCCAGCAGCCAAGATGGAGGGATGACCTACGAGCAGTACTTC. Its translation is CASSQDGGMTYEQYF.

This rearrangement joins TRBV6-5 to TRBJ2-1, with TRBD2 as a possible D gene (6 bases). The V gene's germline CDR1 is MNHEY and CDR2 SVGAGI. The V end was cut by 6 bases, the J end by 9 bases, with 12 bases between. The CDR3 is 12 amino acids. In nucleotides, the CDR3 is TGTGCCAGCAGGTTGATGGGGGGTGAGCAGTTCTTC. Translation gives CASRLMGGEQFF.

CDR3 DNA: TGTGCCAGCTCACCTGTAACCGGGACAGGGGTCGAAAAACTGTTTTTT. Its translation is CASSPVTGTGVEKLFF. This chain joins TRBV18 and TRBJ1-4; TRBD1 aligns across 10 bases. This CDR3 spans 16 amino acids. Germline lookup yields CDR1 KGHSH and CDR2 LQKENI. V lost 3 bases and J lost 8; bases outside the gene matches: 9.